The text below deals with one T cell receptor (beta chain). Its antigen is currently not known. Base qualities are not at hand, and no much larger clone is one base apart. At one collaborating source in Seattle, patients were enrolled during active infection and were followed longitudinally through the course of disease. Whole blood was collected in K2EDTA tubes by collaborating institutions according to the institutions' own protocols. For TCRbeta analysis, collaborators shipped samples in one of three forms: frozen whole blood, isolated PBMCs, or DNA extracted from either of those sample types. TCRbeta CDR3 regions were amplified from genomic DNA using the immunoSEQ Assay, a bias-controlled multiplex PCR. For the original study's pipeline: Nucleated cell counts per sample were estimated from amplification of reference gene primers within the assay. To quantify the absolute abundance of each unique TCRbeta CDR3 rearrangement, sequence reads were collapsed and filtered. For each sample, productive Simpson clonality was calculated by taking the square root of Simpson's diversity index across productive rearrangements. Imported from immuneACCESS, the table was reduced by TCRdb to in-frame sequences with V and J called. These copies leave out some clones; in studies compared against another copy, an unresolved V gene accounts for under half, and the cause of the remainder is not known. The V and J calls and the clone size are those of that table, but D and trimming were determined from the DNA. Across this sample there are nearly 25,000 clones, with around four fifths seen only once. The ten largest clones capture over 2% of the sample.

These data belong to a study of blood T cell repertoires in COVID-19 (dated by TCRdb to 2020 to 2021). General notes on the study: Samples covering the acute and convalescent phases of COVID-19 were provided by collaborators in the United States, Italy and Spain. The sample metadata nearly always contained a de-identified subject ID, COVID-19 status, age in years and sex. Samples were obtained from the ongoing ImmuneRACE study (first 160 participants) and from approximately 1,200 subjects provided by 6 global collaborators. The repertoires were released in a freely available public database intended as a resource for research on the immune response to SARS-CoV-2. Subjects who had been exposed to COVID-19, were actively infected with it, or had recovered from it provided the deeply sampled blood TCRbeta repertoires that made up the dataset. Where HLA class I and class II types were available, the types were taken from metadata supplied by the sample provider, not from assay-based typing. The material from the prospective study consisted of cDNA or gDNA derived from T cells, B-cell-depleted T cells, or PBMCs.

What the study reported, not specific to this receptor: The amount of clinical and demographic metadata varied by source and participant and was provided uncurated.

Sequenced material: peripheral blood. The clonotype comes from a woman aged 70 to 79 with COVID-19, enrolled during active disease.

For the CDR3, the sequence is CASSLGGGAGNIQYF. The sequenced DNA: TGTGCCAGCAGCTTAGGAGGAGGGGCAGGGAACATTCAGTACTTC. In this chain, TRBV7-2 is recombined with TRBJ2-4, with a tentative D gene TRBD2 over 6 matching bases. The junction carries 14 bases between V and J, which are trimmed by 1 base and 7 bases respectively. There are 15 amino acids in the CDR3, from cysteine to phenylalanine inclusive. Only CDR3 DNA remains: 45 bases, in frame from the first base. From a lookup of the germline V gene, CDR1 and CDR2 are SGHTA and FQGNSA.